This T cell receptor (beta chain) came from a study of regulatory T cells in long-lasting Graves disease. Overall study findings and caveats: The study found lower TCR diversity in persistent Graves' patients than in newly diagnosed ones. Among persistent patients, a larger number of public clonotypes were shared (about 2,700) than among newly diagnosed patients (966).

Worth noting for this clonotype: Its antigen is as yet unknown.

The CDR3 spans 18 residues. Trimming at V came to 5 bases and at J to 4 bases, leaving 10 bases not matched to a gene. Germline V CDR1 and CDR2: MNHNS, SASEGT. Both iRepertoire HTBI primers and Arm-PCR of CDR3 regions were used to build the TCR beta libraries. TCRdb re-derived calls from the multiplex PCR reads in MiXCR, one entry per CDR3 protein. The sample yields some 450,000 distinct CDR3 sequences, 23% seen once. Indicated time point: persistent/refractory GD, antithyroid drugs over 5 years with positive TRAb. The authors made the TCR library using RNA they extracted from PBMCs. Here the sequenced sample was peripheral blood mononuclear cells (PBMCs), taken when the disease was refractory, from a patient treated with antithyroid drugs. The source is a female donor with Graves disease. The chain joins TRBV6-1 to TRBJ2-1, with 14 bases lining up with TRBD2. The CDR3 DNA reads as TGTGCCAGCAGTCCCCTGGGACTAGCGGGAGTCCGATACAATGAGCAGTTCTTC. This translates into CASSPLGLAGVRYNEQFF.